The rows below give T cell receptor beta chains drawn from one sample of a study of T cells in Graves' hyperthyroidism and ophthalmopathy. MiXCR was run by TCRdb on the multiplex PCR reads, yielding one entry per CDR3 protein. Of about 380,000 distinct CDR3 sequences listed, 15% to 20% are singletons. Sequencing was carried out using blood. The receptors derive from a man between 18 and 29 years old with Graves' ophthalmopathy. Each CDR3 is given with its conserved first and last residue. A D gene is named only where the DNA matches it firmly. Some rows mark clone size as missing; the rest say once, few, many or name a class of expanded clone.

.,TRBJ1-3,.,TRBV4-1,TGCGCCAGCAGCCAAGGGCCACCAGGAAACACCATATATTTT,CASSQGPPGNTIYF
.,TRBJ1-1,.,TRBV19,TGTGCCAGTTCCCTCCTCCACGGGGGCACTGAAGCTTTCTTT,CASSLLHGGTEAFF
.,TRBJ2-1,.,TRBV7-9,TGTGCCAGCAGCTTGAAGGAGTGGGGGAACAATGAGCAGTTCTTC,CASSLKEWGNNEQFF
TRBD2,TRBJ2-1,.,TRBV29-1,TGCAGCGCAGAGGGTATAGCGGGGGGGCCCTGGTACAATGAGCAGTTCTTC,CSAEGIAGGPWYNEQFF
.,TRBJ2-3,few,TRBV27,TGTGCCAGCAGCCCAACCCCACGGAGCACAGATACGCAGTATTTT,CASSPTPRSTDTQYF
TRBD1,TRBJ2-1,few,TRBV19,TGTGCCAGTAGTTGGGACAGGGGAAATGAGCAGTTCTTC,CASSWDRGNEQFF
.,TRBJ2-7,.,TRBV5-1,TGCGCCAGCAGCTACCGGGACATGACCTCCTACGAGCAGTACTTC,CASSYRDMTSYEQYF
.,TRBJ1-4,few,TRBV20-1,TGCAGTGCTAGAGATGTTCGGAATGAAAAACTGTTTTTT,CSARDVRNEKLFF
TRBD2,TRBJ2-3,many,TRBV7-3,TGTGCCAGCAGCAGTCGTCCCCGGGGGGTAATCACAGATACGCAGTATTTT,CASSSRPRGVITDTQYF
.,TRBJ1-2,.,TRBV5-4,TGTGCCAGCAGCTTGGCCGGGGTTGGCACCTTC,CASSLAGVGTF
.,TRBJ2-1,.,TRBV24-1,TGTGCCACCAGTGACGGGGGCATGGATGAGCAGTTCTTC,CATSDGGMDEQFF
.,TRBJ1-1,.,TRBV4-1,TGCGCCAGCAGCCAAGATCCGGAGAACACTGAAGCTTTCTTT,CASSQDPENTEAFF
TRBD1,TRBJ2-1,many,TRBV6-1,TGTGCCAGCAGACGTGTGTACAGGGGGCATCGGAATGAGCAGTTCTTC,CASRRVYRGHRNEQFF
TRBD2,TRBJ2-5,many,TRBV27,TGTGCCAGCAGTTTATCAGTAGCGGGGGGCCCCGAGACCCAGTACTTC,CASSLSVAGGPETQYF
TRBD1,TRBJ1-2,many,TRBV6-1,TGTGCCAGCAACGACAGGGGGCTGGATGGCTACACCTTC,CASNDRGLDGYTF
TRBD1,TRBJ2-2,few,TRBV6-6,TGTGCCAGCAGTTACTCCCCAGGGGGCAGTGACACCGGGGAGCTGTTTTTT,CASSYSPGGSDTGELFF
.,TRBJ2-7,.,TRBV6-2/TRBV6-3,TGTGCCAGCACCGACCCGGGACACGGAAGCTACGAGCAGTACTTC,CASTDPGHGSYEQYF
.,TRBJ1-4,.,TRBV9,TGTGCCAGCAGCGAAGGAACGTGGGCGCATAATGAAAAACTGTTTTTT,CASSEGTWAHNEKLFF
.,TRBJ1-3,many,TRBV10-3,TGTGCCATCAGTGAGAAAAACACCATATATTTT,CAISEKNTIYF
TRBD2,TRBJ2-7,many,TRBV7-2,TGTGCCAGCAGCTTAGCGGGTGGGGGGTTGGCGGGGGGTGAGCAGTACTTC,CASSLAGGGLAGGEQYF
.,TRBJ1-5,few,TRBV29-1,TGCAGCGTTGGGGGAAATAGCAATCAGCCCCAGCATTTT,CSVGGNSNQPQHF
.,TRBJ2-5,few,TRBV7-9,TGTGCCAGCAGTCCCCTATATGACATTCTACGCCTACAAGAGACCCAGTACTTC,CASSPLYDILRLQETQYF